The clone carrying this T cell receptor (beta chain) is a singleton in its sample. Antigen: not known. These data originate in a study of STAT5B mutations in CD4+ large granular lymphocyte leukemia. General study findings and limits: No patients shared main leukemic clonotypes, though around 24% appeared at low frequency elsewhere. Compared with healthy controls (2/35), patient top clones favored TRBV06 (8/27).

Trimming left V 5 bases short and J 1 base short, with 12 bases between. Germline CDR1 is SGHVS and CDR2 is FNYEAQ. This CDR3 is built from 15 residues. Using immunoSEQ multiplex PCR, the repertoire was profiled, and TCRdb retains in-frame clones only, with some absent. Of 48,000 or so clones listed, just over 70% are singletons. The receptor comes from a human donor in good health. The sequencing input was CD4+ T cells from blood buffy coats. This chain connects TRBV7-6 to TRBJ1-3; the D is unclear. The CDR3 nucleotides are TGTGCCAGCAGCCTAGACGTGAGGTCTGGAAACACCATATATTTT. Its translation: CASSLDVRSGNTIYF.